Reported below is one TCR beta chain. The data were obtained in a study of T cell changes during pregnancy in multiple sclerosis. CDR1 is MNHEY and CDR2 is SMNVEV in the germline V gene (reference sequence). This CDR3 comprises 12 residues. V lost 4 bases to trimming and J lost 4 bases, with 4 bases between them. Assay: immunoSEQ multiplex PCR; the TCRdb copy retains only in-frame clones and omits some. The sample holds 30,000 to 45,000 clones; 91% are singletons and the top ten take roughly 6.1%. This clonotype was sampled from a female donor with multiple sclerosis, enrolled in a pregnancy study. This specimen consisted of CD8+ T cells from peripheral blood mononuclear cells, obtained in the second trimester of pregnancy. J is TRBJ1-4 and V is TRBV27, with D unresolved. CDR3 region: CASSSLNEKLFF. The CDR3 DNA follows: TGTGCCAGCAGTTCCCTTAATGAAAAACTGTTTTTT.